The clone carrying this T cell receptor beta chain was found a few times. Trimming took 1 base from V and 8 from J, leaving 14 bases between them. The CDR3 consists of 13 residues. From germline, CDR1 is GTSNPN and CDR2 SVGIG (reference sequence). This specimen comes from a study of T cell changes during pregnancy in multiple sclerosis. Sequencing used immunoSEQ multiplex PCR; TCRdb keeps in-frame clones, though not all of them. The sample yields about 38,000 clones, approximately 90% seen once. This chain joins TRBV30 and TRBJ1-2, with a tentative D call TRBD1 (5 bases). Sequencing used CD4+ T cells from peripheral blood mononuclear cells, obtained before pregnancy. The receptor's source is a female donor with multiple sclerosis, enrolled in a pregnancy study. The CDR3 is CAWSGDSFRGYTF. Here the CDR3 DNA reads TGTGCCTGGAGTGGGGACTCGTTTAGGGGCTACACCTTC.